A single sample gave rise to the 11 T cell receptor beta chains below, sequenced in a study of T-cell memory formation after mild COVID-19. Via MiXCR, TCRdb re-called the 5' RACE reads, giving one row per CDR3 protein. In the table there are approximately 200,000 distinct CDR3 sequences, approximately 16% of which are singletons. The sample was PBMCs or a T cell subset sorted from them (not recorded which). The origin of the receptors is an adult woman who had mild COVID-19 (a few samples of this study predate the infection). Cell type and time point are not known.

V and J are TRBV11-2 and TRBJ1-2; D not resolved. CDR3 length: 12 residues. Germline CDR1 SGHAT, CDR2 FQNNGV. V shed 3 bases and J shed 2 bases, with 4 bases lying between them. The CDR3 region has the DNA TGTGCCAGCAGCTTCACGAACTATGGCTACACCTTC. It is translated as CASSFTNYGYTF.

The chain couples TRBV18 to TRBJ1-1; D is unclear. The V gene's germline CDR1 is KGHSH and CDR2 LQKENI. Trimming took off 6 bases at V and 1 base at J, with 9 bases between the two ends. The CDR3 has 13 residues. CDR3 loop: CASSAGENTEAFF. Written as DNA, the CDR3 is TGTGCCAGCTCCGCCGGGGAGAACACTGAAGCTTTCTTT. Supplemented by reference TRBV18 and TRBJ1-1, the full variable domain reads NAGVMQNPRHLVRRRGQEARLRCSPMKGHSHVYWYRQLPEEGLKFMVYLQKENIIDESGMPKERFSAEFPKEGPSILRIQQVVRGDSAAYFCASSAGENTEAFFGQGTRLTVV.

In its sample, this clonotype was seen many times. The CDR3 DNA follows: TGCGCCAGCAGCCAAGATTTCGAACGAGCGGGGAGCACAGATACGCAGTATTTT. It is translated as CASSQDFERAGSTDTQYF. This chain uses TRBV4-1 with TRBJ2-3; TRBD2 matches at 7 bases. Germline CDR1 MGHRA, CDR2 YSYEKL. CDR3 length: 18 residues. V lost 0 bases and J lost 0; bases outside the gene matches: 9.

This clonotype was found a few times. CDR3 nucleotide sequence: TGTGCCAGCATTCCGCACAGGAAAACAGATACGCAGTATTTT. It encodes CASIPHRKTDTQYF. The chain has TRBV12-3 or TRBV12-4 and TRBJ2-3; possibly TRBD1 for D (5 bases). V was shortened by 7 bases and J by 3 bases, with 14 bases between the two germline ends. This CDR3 comprises 14 residues.

This clonotype has a handful of counts. The chain recombines TRBV7-6 with TRBJ2-7, with no clear D. The CDR3 is made up of 11 amino acids. V dropped 1 base and J dropped 6 bases, with 4 bases sitting between them. Germline CDR1 SGHVS, CDR2 FNYEAQ. The CDR3 DNA follows: TGTGCCAGCAGCTTAGGGACCGAGCAGTACTTC. This sequence encodes CASSLGTEQYF.

The V call is TRBV5-1, the J call TRBJ1-1; D may be TRBD1 (5 bases). Trimming pared 3 bases from V and 3 bases from J, leaving 12 bases between. CDR1 is SGHRS, CDR2 YFSETQ, per germline. CDR3 size: 14 residues. The CDR3 protein is CASSWAGGDTEAFF. CDR3 nucleotides: TGCGCCAGCAGCTGGGCCGGGGGAGACACTGAAGCTTTCTTT.

This chain joins TRBV7-8 and TRBJ2-7, with D perhaps matching TRBD1 (6 bases). The CDR3 is made up of 15 amino acids. V lost 5 bases to trimming and J lost 1 base, with 15 bases between them. The V gene's germline CDR1 is SGHVS and CDR2 FQNEAQ. The DNA of the CDR3 is TGTGCCAGCAGCGCCCGGGACACAGGTTCCTACGAGCAGTACTTC. Translation gives CASSARDTGSYEQYF.

The chain combines TRBV3-1 with TRBJ1-2; maybe TRBD1 (5 bases). The CDR3 sequence is 12 residues long. Trimming removed 4 bases at V and 7 bases at J, with 10 bases between. The germline gives CDR1 LGHDT, CDR2 YNNKEL (reference sequence). The CDR3 coding sequence is TGTGCCAGCAGCCTCGGGACCCGTGGCTACACCTTC. Translated, it gives CASSLGTRGYTF.

This clonotype was recorded a few times. V gene TRBV9 combines with J gene TRBJ2-7, with 8 bases fitting TRBD1. The V gene end was trimmed by 4 bases and the J gene end by 5 bases; junction bases not matched to a gene: 8. The germline gives CDR1 SGDLS, CDR2 YYNGEE. CDR3 length: 14 residues. This CDR3 reads CASSPRTGIDEQYF. CDR3 DNA: TGTGCCAGCAGCCCAAGGACAGGGATAGACGAGCAGTACTTC.

In this sample, this clonotype turned up a few times. The rearrangement joins TRBV28 to TRBJ2-1, with 8 nucleotides matching TRBD2. CDR3 length: 16 amino acids. Trimming took 2 bases from V and 3 from J; bases not matched to a gene: 6. The germline V gene encodes CDR1 MDHEN and CDR2 SYDVKM. CDR3 in amino acids: CASSLGSSGNYNEQFF. CDR3 sequence (DNA): TGTGCCAGCAGTTTAGGAAGTAGCGGGAACTACAATGAGCAGTTCTTC.

This clonotype was detected a few times. The chain joins TRBV7-8 to TRBJ2-2; D may be TRBD1 (6 bases). The germline V and J ends were trimmed by 6 bases and 1 base, with 21 bases remaining between them. The CDR3 extends over 18 amino acids. The V gene's germline CDR1 is SGHVS and CDR2 FQNEAQ. This chain's CDR3 is CASRGHLGFLLNTGELFF. Here the CDR3 DNA reads TGTGCCAGCAGGGGACACTTAGGGTTCCTCCTGAACACCGGGGAGCTGTTTTTT. Together with reference TRBV7-8 and TRBJ2-2, the CDR3 gives the full variable domain: GAGVSQSPRYKVAKRGQDVALRCDPISGHVSLFWYQQALGQGPEFLTYFQNEAQLDKSGLPSDRFFAERPEGSVSTLKIQRTQQEDSAVYLCASRGHLGFLLNTGELFFGEGSRLTVL.